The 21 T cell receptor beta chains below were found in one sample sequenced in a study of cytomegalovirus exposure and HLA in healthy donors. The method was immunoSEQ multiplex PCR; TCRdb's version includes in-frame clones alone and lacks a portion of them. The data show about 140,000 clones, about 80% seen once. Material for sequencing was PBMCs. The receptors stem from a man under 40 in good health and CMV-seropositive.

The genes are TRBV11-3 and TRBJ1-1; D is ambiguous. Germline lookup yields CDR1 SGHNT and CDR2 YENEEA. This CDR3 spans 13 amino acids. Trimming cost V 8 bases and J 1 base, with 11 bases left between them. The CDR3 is CASGRYRNTEAFF. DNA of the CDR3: TGTGCCAGCGGGAGATACCGGAACACTGAAGCTTTCTTT. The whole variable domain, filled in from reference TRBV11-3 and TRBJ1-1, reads EAGVVQSPRYKIIEKKQPVAFWCNPISGHNTLYWYLQNLGQGPELLIRYENEEAVDDSQLPKDRFSAERLKGVDSTLKIQPAELGDSAVYLCASGRYRNTEAFFGQGTRLTVV.

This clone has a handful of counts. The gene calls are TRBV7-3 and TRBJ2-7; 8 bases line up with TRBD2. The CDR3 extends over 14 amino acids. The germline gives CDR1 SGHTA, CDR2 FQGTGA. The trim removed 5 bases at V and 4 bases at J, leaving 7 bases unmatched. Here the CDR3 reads CASSGGTRPYEQYF. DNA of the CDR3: TGTGCCAGCAGCGGAGGGACTAGGCCTTACGAGCAGTACTTC.

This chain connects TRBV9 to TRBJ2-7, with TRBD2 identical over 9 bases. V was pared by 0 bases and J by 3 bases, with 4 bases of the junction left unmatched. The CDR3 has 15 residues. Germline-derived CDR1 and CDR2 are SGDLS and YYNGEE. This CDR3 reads CASSVEAGGRYEQYF. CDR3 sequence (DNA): TGTGCCAGCAGCGTAGAAGCGGGAGGACGCTACGAGCAGTACTTC.

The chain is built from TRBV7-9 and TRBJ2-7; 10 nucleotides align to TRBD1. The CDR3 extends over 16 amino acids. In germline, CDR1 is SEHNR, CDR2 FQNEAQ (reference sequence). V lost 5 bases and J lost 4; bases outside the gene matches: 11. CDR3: CASSPFSGTGVYEQYF. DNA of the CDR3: TGTGCCAGCAGCCCGTTTTCCGGGACAGGGGTTTACGAGCAGTACTTC.

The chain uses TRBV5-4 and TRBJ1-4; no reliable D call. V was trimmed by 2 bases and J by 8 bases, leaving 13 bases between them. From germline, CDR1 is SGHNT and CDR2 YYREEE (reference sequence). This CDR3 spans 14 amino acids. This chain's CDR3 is CASSFQPGSEKLFF. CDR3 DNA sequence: TGTGCCAGCAGCTTTCAACCTGGGAGCGAAAAACTGTTTTTT.

The chain's CDR3 is CASSYSGQGRNEQFF. The CDR3 nucleotides read TGTGCCAGCAGTTACTCCGGACAGGGGCGGAATGAGCAGTTCTTC. The chain has TRBV6-6 and TRBJ2-1; TRBD1 matches at 9 bases. The CDR3 is made up of 15 amino acids. With V trimmed by 0 bases and J by 7 bases, 4 bases remained unmatched. CDR1 MNHNY and CDR2 SVGAGI come from the germline V gene (reference sequence).

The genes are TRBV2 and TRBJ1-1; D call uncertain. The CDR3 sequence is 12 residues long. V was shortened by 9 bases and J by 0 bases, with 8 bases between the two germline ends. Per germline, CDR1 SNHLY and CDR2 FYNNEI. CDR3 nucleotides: TGTGCCAGAGACAAATTGAACACTGAAGCTTTCTTT. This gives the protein CARDKLNTEAFF.

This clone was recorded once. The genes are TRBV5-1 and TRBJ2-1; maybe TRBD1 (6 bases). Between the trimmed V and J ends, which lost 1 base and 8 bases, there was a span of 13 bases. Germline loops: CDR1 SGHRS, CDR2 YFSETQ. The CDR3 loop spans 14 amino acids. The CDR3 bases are TGCGCCAGCAGCTTGCTACAGGGCCAGGATGAGCAGTTCTTC. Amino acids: CASSLLQGQDEQFF.

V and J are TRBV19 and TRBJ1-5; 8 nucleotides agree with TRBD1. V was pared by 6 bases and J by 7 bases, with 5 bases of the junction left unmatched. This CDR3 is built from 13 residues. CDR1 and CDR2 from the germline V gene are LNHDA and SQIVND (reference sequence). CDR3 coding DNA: TGTGCCAGTAGGCAGGGGGCCTGGCAGCCCCAGCATTTT. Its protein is CASRQGAWQPQHF. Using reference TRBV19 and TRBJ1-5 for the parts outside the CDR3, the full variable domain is DGGITQSPKYLFRKEGQNVTLSCEQNLNHDAMYWYRQDPGQGLRLIYYSQIVNDFQKGDIAEGYSVSREKKESFPLTVTSAQKNPTAFYLCASRQGAWQPQHFGDGTRLSIL.

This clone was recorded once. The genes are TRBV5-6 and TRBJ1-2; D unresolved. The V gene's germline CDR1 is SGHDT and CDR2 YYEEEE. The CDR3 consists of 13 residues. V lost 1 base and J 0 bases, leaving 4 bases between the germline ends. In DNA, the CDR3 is TGTGCCAGCAGCTTGACAGCTAACTATGGCTACACCTTC. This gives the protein CASSLTANYGYTF. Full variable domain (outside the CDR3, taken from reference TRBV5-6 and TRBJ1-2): DAGVTQSPTHLIKTRGQQVTLRCSPKSGHDTVSWYQQALGQGPQFIFQYYEEEERQRGNFPDRFSGHQFPNYSSELNVNALLLGDSALYLCASSLTANYGYTFGSGTRLTVV.

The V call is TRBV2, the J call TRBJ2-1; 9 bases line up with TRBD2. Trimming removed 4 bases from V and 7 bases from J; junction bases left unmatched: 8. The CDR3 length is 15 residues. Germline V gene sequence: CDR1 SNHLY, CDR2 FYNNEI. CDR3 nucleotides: TGTGCCAGCAGTGCTAATAGCGGGGGAGGGAATGAGCAGTTCTTC. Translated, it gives CASSANSGGGNEQFF.

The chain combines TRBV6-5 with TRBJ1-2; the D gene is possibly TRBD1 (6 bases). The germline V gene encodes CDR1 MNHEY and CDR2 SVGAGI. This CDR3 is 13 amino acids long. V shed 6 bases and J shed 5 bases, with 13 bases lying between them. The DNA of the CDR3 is TGTGCCAGCAGACAAACAGGGAAATATGGCTACACCTTC. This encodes CASRQTGKYGYTF.

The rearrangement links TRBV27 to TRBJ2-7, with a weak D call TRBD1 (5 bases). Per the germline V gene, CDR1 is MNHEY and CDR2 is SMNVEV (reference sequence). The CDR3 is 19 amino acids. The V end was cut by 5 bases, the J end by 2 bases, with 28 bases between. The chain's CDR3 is CASSPIPLSGYVPTYEQYF. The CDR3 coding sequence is TGTGCCAGCAGTCCAATCCCACTCTCAGGGTATGTCCCAACCTACGAGCAGTACTTC.

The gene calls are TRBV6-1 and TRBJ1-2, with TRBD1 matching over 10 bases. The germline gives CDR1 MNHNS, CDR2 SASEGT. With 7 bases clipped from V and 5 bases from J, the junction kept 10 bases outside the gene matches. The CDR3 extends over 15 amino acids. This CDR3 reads CASTTLSGQGYGYTF. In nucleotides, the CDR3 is TGTGCCAGCACGACTCTATCGGGACAGGGGTATGGCTACACCTTC.

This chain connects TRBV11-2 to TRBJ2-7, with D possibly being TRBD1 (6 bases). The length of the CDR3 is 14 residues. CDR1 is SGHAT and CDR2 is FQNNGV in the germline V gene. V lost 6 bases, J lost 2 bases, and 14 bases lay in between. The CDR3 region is CASRSIRGPYEQYF. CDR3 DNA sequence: TGTGCCAGCAGGAGTATCAGGGGTCCCTACGAGCAGTACTTC.

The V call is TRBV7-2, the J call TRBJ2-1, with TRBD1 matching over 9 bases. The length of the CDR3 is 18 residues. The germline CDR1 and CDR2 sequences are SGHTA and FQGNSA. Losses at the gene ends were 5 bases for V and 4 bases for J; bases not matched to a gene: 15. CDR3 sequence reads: CASSTYELGDRVYNEQFF. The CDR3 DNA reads TGTGCCAGCAGCACTTACGAACTGGGGGACAGGGTATACAATGAGCAGTTCTTC.

DNA of the CDR3: TGTGCCAGCCGGGACTACCAAACGTACCAAGAGACCCAGTACTTC. This encodes CASRDYQTYQETQYF. The rearrangement joins TRBV6-1 to TRBJ2-5; TRBD2 matches 7 bases. Per germline, CDR1 MNHNS and CDR2 SASEGT. With V trimmed by 8 bases and J by 0 bases, 9 bases remained unmatched. This CDR3 is built from 15 residues.

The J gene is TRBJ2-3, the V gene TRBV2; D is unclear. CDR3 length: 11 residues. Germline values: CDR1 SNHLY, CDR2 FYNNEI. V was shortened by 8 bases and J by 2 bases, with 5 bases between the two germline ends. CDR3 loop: CASSYTDTQYF. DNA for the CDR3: TGTGCCAGCTCCTACACAGATACGCAGTATTTT.

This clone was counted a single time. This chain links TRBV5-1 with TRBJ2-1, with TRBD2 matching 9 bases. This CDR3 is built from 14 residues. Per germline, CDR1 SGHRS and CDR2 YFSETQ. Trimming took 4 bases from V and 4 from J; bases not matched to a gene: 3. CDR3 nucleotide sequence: TGCGCCAGCAGCGCGGGGGGGGAATACAATGAGCAGTTCTTC. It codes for CASSAGGEYNEQFF.

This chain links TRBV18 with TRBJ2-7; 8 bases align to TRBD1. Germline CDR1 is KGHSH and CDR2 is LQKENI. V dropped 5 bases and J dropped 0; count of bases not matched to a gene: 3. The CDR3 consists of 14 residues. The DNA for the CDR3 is TGTGCCAGCTCAGCTACAGGGGGCTCCTACGAGCAGTACTTC. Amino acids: CASSATGGSYEQYF.

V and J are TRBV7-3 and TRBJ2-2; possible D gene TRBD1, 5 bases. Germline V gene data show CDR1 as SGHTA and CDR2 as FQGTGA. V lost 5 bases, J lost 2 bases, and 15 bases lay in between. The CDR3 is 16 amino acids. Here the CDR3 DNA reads TGTGCCAGCAGCCCCCAAGGGCAGGGTAACACCGGGGAGCTGTTTTTT. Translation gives CASSPQGQGNTGELFF.